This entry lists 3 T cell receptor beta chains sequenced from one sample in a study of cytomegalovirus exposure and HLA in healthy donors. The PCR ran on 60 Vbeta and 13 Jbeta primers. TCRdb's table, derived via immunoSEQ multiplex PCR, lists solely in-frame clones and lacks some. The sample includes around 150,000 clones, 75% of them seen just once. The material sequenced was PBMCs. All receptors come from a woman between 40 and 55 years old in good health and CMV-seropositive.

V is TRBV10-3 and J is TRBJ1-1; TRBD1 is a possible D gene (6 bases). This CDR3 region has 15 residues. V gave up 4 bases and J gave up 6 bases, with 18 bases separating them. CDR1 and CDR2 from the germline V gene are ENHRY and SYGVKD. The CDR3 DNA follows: TGTGCCATCAGTGGGGAGCAAAGGGGGTCGTCTGAAGCTTTCTTT. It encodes CAISGEQRGSSEAFF.

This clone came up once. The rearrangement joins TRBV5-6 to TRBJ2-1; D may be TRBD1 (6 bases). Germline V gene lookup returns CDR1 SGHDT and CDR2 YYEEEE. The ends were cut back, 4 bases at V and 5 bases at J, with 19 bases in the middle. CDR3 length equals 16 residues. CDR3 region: CASSSFGTTLNNEQFF. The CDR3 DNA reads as TGTGCCAGCAGCAGCTTCGGGACAACGCTCAACAATGAGCAGTTCTTC.

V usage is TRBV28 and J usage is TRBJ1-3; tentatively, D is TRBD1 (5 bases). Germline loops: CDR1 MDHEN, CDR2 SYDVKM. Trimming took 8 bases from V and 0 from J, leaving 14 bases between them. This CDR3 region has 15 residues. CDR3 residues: CASSPGIHSGNTIYF. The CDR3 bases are TGTGCCAGCTCCCCAGGGATACACTCTGGAAACACCATATATTTT. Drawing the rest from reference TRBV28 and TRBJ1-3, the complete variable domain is DVKVTQSSRYLVKRTGEKVFLECVQDMDHENMFWYRQDPGLGLRLIYFSYDVKMKEKGDIPEGYSVSREKKERFSLILESASTNQTSMYLCASSPGIHSGNTIYFGEGSWLTVV.